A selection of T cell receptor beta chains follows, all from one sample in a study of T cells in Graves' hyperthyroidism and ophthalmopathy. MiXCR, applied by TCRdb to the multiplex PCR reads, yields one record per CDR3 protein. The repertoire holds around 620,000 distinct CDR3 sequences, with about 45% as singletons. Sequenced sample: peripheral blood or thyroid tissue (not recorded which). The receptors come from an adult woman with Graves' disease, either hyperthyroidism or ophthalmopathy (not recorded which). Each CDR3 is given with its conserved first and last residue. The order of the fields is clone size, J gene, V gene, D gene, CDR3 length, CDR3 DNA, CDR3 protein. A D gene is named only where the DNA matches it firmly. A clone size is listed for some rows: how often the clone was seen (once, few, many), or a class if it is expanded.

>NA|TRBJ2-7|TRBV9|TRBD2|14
TGTGCCAGCAGCGTAGGGGGGGGAACCTACGAGCAGTACTTC
CASSVGGGTYEQYF
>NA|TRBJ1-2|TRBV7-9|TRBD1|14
TGTGCCAGCAGCTCGACAGGGAGTCCGTATGGCTACACCTTC
CASSSTGSPYGYTF
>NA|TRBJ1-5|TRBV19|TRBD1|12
TGTGCCACTCAAGGGGGCCCTCAGCCCCAGCATTTT
CATQGGPQPQHF
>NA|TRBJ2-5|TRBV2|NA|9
TGTGCCAGCCGTGTGACCCAGTACTTC
CASRVTQYF
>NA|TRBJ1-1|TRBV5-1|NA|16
TGCGCCAGCAGCCCTTTAGGCGGAGCGGGGAACACTGAAGCTTTCTTT
CASSPLGGAGNTEAFF
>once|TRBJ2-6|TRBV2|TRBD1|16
TGTGCCAGCAGATTGGGACAGCGCTCTGGGGCCAACGTCCTGACTTTC
CASRLGQRSGANVLTF
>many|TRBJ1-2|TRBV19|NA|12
TGTGCCAGTAGCACAGCCTCCGGGGGCTACACCTTC
CASSTASGGYTF
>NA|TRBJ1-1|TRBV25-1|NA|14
TGTGCCAGCGGTGAGGTGGGGAAGTTCACTGAAGCTTTCTTT
CASGEVGKFTEAFF
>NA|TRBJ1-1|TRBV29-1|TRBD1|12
TGCAGCGTGACAGGGACGAACACTGAAGCTTTCTTT
CSVTGTNTEAFF
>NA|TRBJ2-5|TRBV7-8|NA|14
TGTGCCAGCAGCTTAGGGGCTTTATTGGCGACCCAGTACTTC
CASSLGALLATQYF
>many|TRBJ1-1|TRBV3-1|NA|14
TGTGCCAGCAGCCAAGGACAGATGAACACTGAAGCTTTCTTT
CASSQGQMNTEAFF
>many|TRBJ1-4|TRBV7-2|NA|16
TGTGCCAGCAGCTTAGCGGTGGCGGGTACTAATGAAAAACTGTTTTTT
CASSLAVAGTNEKLFF
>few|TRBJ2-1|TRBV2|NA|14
TGTGCCAGCAGTGAACCCGGGACGGCCAATGAGCAGTTCTTC
CASSEPGTANEQFF
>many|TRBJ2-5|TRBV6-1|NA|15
TGTGCCAGCAGTGAATTGATGGGAGGAAAAGAGACCCAGTACTTC
CASSELMGGKETQYF
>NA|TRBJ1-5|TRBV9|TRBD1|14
TGCGCCAGCAGCGGGACAGGGGACCATCAGCCCCAGCATTTT
CASSGTGDHQPQHF
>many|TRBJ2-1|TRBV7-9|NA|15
TGTGCCAGCACCAAACAGACAAGCTCCTACAATGAGCAGTTCTTC
CASTKQTSSYNEQFF
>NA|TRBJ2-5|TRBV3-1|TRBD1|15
TGTGCCAGCAGCCAAGACGGGACAGGGGGAGAGACCCAGTACTTC
CASSQDGTGGETQYF
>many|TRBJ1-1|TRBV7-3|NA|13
TGTGCCAGCAGCTTGGGGCAGTACACTGAAGCTTTCTTT
CASSLGQYTEAFF
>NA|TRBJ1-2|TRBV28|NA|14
TGTGCCAGCACCCCCGAAAGGGTAGGCTATGGCTACACCTTC
CASTPERVGYGYTF
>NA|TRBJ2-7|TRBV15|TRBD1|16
TGTGCCACCAGCCCCTACACCCGGGACAGGGTTGCCGAGCAGTACTTC
CATSPYTRDRVAEQYF
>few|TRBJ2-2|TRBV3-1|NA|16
TGTGCCAGCAGCCATGTGTACAGGGCGAACACCGGGGAGCTGTTTTTT
CASSHVYRANTGELFF
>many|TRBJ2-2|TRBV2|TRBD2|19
TGTGCCAGCGCTGAGTGGCGGGAGGCCACGTGGGGATACACCGGGGAGCTGTTTTTT
CASAEWREATWGYTGELFF
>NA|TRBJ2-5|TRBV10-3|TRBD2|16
TGTGCCATCAGTGAGCCTAGCGGGGGGTACCAAGAGACCCAGTACTTC
CAISEPSGGYQETQYF